This TCR beta chain was recorded in a study of neurological immune-mediated disorders. V shed 8 bases, J shed 8 bases, and the junction held 13 bases outside the gene matches. This CDR3 region has 15 residues. Germline V gene lookup returns CDR1 MNHNY and CDR2 SVGAGI (reference sequence). Sequencing runs each generated in excess of 200 million TCR-beta sequences derived from 15-18 subjects. TCRdb processed the 5' RACE reads anew with MiXCR; each CDR3 protein has one entry. Of approximately 74,000 distinct CDR3 sequences in the sample, about 9.4% were seen once. Regarding the study as a whole: No sharing of CDR3 amino acid sequences was observed among expanded clones across subjects, suggesting private repertoires in all groups. It was HTLV-1-associated myelopathy that showed the most TCR clonal expansion, while multiple sclerosis showed the least, falling below healthy controls.

Unsorted libraries were derived from 2 million PBMCs stored at -80 C. This clonotype was recorded many times. Its antigen is not identified. V and J are TRBV6-6 and TRBJ2-3; TRBD2 matches 10 bases. The sample comprised PBMCs. The TCR was taken from a man aged 45 to 65 in good health. CDR3: CASSTILAGVGTQYF. As DNA, the CDR3 is TGTGCCAGCTCGACGATCCTAGCGGGAGTGGGTACGCAGTATTTT.